The following is a T cell receptor beta chain sequence with its context. The data originate from a study of blood T cell repertoires in COVID-19. The CDR3 has 14 amino acids. In germline, CDR1 is MNHEY, CDR2 SMNVEV (reference sequence). Losses at the gene ends were 6 bases for V and 6 bases for J; bases not matched to a gene: 4. In the original processing: How many nucleated cells were present was estimated from reference gene primer amplification. The method was immunoSEQ multiplex PCR; TCRdb's version includes in-frame clones alone and lacks a portion of them. From that table come the V and J calls and clone size; the DNA was used to work out D and trimming. The sample records tens of thousands of clones, about 85% being singletons.

V is TRBV27 and J is TRBJ1-5, with 11 positions matching TRBD1. The clonotype comes from a woman aged 80 or older with acute or convalescent COVID-19. The specimen sequenced was peripheral blood. CDR3 coding DNA: TGTGCCAGCAGCAGGACAGGGGGCCTTCAGCCCCAGCATTTT. Protein: CASSRTGGLQPQHF.